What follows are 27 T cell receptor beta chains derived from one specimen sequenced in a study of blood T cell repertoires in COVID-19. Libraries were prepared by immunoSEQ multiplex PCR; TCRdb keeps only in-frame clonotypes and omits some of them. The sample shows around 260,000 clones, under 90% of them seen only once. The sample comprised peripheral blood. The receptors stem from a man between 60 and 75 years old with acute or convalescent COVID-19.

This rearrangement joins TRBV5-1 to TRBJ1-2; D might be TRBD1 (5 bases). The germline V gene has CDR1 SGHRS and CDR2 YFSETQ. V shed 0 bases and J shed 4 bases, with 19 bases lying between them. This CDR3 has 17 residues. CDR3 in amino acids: CASSLEVVPGPIYGYTF. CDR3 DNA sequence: TGCGCCAGCAGCTTGGAGGTGGTGCCAGGGCCTATCTATGGCTACACCTTC.

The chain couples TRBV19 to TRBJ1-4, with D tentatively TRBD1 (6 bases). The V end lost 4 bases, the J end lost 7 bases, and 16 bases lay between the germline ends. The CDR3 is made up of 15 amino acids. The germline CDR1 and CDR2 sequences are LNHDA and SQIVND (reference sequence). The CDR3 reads CASSNLQGPGEKLFF. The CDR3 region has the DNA TGTGCCAGTAGTAATCTACAGGGCCCTGGTGAAAAACTGTTTTTT.

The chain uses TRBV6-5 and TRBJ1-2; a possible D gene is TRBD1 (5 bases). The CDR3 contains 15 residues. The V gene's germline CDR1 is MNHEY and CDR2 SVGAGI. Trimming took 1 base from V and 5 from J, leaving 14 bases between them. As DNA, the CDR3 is TGTGCCAGCAGTTACTGGCGGGGGAAGAATTATGGCTACACCTTC. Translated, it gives CASSYWRGKNYGYTF.

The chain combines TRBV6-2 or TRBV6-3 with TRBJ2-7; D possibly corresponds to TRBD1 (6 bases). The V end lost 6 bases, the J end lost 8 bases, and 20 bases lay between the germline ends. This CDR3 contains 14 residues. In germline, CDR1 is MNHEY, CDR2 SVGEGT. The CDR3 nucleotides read TGTGCCAGCAGCAAGGACAGCTACCTAACGAAGCAGTACTTC. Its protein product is CASSKDSYLTKQYF.

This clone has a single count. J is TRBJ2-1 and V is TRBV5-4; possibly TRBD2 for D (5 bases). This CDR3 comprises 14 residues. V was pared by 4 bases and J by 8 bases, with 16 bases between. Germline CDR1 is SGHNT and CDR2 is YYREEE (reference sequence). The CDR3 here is CASSLREARDEQFF. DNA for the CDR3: TGTGCCAGCAGCCTCCGGGAAGCTAGGGATGAGCAGTTCTTC.

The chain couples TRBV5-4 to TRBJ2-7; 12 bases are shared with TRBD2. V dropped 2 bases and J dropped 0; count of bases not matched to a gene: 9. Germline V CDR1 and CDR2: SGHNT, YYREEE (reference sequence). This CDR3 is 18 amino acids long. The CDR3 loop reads CASSLPTGLAGSSYEQYF. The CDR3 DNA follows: TGTGCCAGCAGCTTACCAACGGGACTAGCGGGTAGCTCCTACGAGCAGTACTTC.

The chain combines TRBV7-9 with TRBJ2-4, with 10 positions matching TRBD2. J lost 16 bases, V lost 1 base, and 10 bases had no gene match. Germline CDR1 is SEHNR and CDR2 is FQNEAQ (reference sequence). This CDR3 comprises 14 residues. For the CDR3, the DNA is TGTGCCAGCAGCTTAGGGAGCGGGGGGGCCTCCCTTTACTTC. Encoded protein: CASSLGSGGASLYF.

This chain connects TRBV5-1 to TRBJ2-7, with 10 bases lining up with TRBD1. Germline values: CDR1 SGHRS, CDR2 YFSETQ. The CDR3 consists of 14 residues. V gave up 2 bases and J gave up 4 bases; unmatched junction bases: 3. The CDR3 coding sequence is TGCGCCAGCAGCTTACGGGACAGGGGATACGAGCAGTACTTC. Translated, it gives CASSLRDRGYEQYF.

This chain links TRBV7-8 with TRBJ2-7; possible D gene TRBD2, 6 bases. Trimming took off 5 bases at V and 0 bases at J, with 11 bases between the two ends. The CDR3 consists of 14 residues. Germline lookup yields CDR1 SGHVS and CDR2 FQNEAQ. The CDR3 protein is CASSTAGSSYEQYF. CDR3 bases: TGTGCCAGCAGCACTGCGGGATCCTCCTACGAGCAGTACTTC.

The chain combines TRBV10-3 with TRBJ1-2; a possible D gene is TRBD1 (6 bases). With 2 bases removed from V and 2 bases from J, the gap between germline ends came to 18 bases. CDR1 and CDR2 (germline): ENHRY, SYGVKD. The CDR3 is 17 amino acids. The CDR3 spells CAISERGGVTGNYGYTF. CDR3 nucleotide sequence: TGTGCCATCAGTGAGAGGGGCGGTGTGACAGGAAACTATGGCTACACCTTC.

The CDR3 region is CASSEAGRANEKLFF. As DNA, the CDR3 is TGTGCCAGCAGTGAAGCAGGCAGGGCTAATGAAAAACTGTTTTTT. The J gene is TRBJ1-4, the V gene TRBV6-1, with D perhaps TRBD1 (5 bases). The V and J ends lost 0 bases and 3 bases respectively, with 8 bases between them. This CDR3 contains 15 residues. Germline V lookup: CDR1 MNHNS, CDR2 SASEGT.

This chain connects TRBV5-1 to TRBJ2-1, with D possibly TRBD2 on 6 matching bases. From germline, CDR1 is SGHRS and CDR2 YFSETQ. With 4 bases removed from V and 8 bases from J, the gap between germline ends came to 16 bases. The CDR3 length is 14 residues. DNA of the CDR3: TGCGCCAGCAGCGGGGGGTTTCGCCCCCATGAGCAGTTCTTC. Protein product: CASSGGFRPHEQFF.

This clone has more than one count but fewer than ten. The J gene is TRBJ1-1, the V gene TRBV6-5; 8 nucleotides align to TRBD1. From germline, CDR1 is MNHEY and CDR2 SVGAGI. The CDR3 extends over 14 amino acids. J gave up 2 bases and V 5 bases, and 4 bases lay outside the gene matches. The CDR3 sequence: CASSKTGGNTEAFF. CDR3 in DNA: TGTGCCAGCAGTAAAACAGGGGGTAACACTGAAGCTTTCTTT.

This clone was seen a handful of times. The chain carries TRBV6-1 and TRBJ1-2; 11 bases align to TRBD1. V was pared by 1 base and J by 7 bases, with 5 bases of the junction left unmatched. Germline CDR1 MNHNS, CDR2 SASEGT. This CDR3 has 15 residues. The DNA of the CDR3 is TGTGCCAGCAGTGAAGGGACAGGGGGCAGAGGTGGCTACACCTTC. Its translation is CASSEGTGGRGGYTF.

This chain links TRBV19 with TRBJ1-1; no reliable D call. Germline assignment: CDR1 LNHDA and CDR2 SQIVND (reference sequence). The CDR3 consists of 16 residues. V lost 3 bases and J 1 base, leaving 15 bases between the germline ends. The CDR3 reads CASSINSYIANTEAFF. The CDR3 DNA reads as TGTGCCAGTAGTATCAATTCCTACATAGCGAACACTGAAGCTTTCTTT.

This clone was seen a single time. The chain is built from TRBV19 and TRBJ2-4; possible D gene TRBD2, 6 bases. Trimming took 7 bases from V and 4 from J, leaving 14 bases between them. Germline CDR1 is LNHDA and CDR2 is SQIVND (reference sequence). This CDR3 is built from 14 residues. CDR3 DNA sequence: TGTGCCAGTAACAACCCGGGGGATAAAAACATTCAGTACTTC. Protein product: CASNNPGDKNIQYF.

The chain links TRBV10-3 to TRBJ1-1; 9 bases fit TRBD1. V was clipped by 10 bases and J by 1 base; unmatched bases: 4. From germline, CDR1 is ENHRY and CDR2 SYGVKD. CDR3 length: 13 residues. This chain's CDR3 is CASRQGGNTEAFF. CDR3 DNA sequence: TGTGCCAGTAGACAGGGGGGGAACACTGAAGCTTTCTTT.

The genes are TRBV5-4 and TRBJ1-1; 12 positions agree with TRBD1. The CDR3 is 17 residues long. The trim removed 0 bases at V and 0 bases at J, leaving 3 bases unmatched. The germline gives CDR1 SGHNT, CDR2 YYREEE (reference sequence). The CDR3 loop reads CASSLVGTGGVNTEAFF. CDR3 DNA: TGTGCCAGCAGCTTGGTTGGGACAGGGGGCGTGAACACTGAAGCTTTCTTT.

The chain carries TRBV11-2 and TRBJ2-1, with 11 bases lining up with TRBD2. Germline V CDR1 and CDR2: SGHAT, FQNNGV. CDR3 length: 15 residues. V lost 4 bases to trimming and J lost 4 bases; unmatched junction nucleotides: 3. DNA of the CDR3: TGTGCCAGCAGCTCGGGACTAGCGGAATACAATGAGCAGTTCTTC. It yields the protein CASSSGLAEYNEQFF.

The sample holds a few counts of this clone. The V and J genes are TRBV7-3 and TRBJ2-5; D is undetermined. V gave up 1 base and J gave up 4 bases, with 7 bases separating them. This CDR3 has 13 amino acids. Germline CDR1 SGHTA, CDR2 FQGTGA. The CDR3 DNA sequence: TGTGCCAGCAGCTTAAGAGCCACAGAGACCCAGTACTTC. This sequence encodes CASSLRATETQYF.

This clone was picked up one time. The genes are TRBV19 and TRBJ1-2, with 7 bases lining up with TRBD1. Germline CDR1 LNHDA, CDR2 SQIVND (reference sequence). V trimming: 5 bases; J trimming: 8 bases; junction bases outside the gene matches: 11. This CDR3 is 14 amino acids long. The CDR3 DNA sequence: TGTGCCAGTAGTGCGAACAGGGGCTCACGAGGCTACACCTTC. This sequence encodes CASSANRGSRGYTF.

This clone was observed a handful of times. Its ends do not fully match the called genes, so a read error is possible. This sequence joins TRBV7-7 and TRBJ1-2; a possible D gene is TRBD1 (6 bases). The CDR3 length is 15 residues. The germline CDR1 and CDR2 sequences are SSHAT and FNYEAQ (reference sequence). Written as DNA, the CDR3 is TGTGCTAGCAGTTCCTTCCGGGACATCCAATATGGCTACACCTTC. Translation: CASSSFRDIQYGYTF.

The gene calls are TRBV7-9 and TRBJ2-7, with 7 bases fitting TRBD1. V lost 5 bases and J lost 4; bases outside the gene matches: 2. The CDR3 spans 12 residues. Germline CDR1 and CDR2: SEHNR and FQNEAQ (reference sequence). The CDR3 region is CASSLQGYEQYF. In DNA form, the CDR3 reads TGTGCCAGCAGCCTACAGGGGTACGAGCAGTACTTC.

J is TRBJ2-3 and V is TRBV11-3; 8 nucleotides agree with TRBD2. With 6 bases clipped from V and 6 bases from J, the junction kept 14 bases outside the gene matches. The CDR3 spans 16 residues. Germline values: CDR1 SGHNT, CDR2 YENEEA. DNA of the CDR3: TGTGCCAGCAGACCTCTAGCGGGCGGAGGGGGGGATACGCAGTATTTT. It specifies CASRPLAGGGGDTQYF.

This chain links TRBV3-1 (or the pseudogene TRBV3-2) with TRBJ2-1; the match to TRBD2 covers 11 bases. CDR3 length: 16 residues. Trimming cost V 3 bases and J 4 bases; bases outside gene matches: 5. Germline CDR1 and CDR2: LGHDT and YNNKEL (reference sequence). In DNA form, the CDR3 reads TGTGCCAGCAGCCATGTCAGACTAGCGGGGTACAATGAGCAGTTCTTC. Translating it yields CASSHVRLAGYNEQFF.

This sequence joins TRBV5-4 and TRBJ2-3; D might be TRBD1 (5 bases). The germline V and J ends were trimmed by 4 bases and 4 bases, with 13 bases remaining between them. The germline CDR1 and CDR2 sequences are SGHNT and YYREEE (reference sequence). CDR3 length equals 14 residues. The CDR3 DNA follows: TGTGCCAGCAGCGCGCCTTCAGGGTCAGATACGCAGTATTTT. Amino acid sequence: CASSAPSGSDTQYF.

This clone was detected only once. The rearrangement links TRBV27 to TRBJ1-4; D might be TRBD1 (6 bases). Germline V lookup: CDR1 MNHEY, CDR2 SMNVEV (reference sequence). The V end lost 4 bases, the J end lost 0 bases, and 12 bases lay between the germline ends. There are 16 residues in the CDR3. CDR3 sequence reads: CASSSGQTATNEKLFF. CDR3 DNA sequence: TGTGCCAGCAGTTCCGGACAGACTGCAACTAATGAAAAACTGTTTTTT.